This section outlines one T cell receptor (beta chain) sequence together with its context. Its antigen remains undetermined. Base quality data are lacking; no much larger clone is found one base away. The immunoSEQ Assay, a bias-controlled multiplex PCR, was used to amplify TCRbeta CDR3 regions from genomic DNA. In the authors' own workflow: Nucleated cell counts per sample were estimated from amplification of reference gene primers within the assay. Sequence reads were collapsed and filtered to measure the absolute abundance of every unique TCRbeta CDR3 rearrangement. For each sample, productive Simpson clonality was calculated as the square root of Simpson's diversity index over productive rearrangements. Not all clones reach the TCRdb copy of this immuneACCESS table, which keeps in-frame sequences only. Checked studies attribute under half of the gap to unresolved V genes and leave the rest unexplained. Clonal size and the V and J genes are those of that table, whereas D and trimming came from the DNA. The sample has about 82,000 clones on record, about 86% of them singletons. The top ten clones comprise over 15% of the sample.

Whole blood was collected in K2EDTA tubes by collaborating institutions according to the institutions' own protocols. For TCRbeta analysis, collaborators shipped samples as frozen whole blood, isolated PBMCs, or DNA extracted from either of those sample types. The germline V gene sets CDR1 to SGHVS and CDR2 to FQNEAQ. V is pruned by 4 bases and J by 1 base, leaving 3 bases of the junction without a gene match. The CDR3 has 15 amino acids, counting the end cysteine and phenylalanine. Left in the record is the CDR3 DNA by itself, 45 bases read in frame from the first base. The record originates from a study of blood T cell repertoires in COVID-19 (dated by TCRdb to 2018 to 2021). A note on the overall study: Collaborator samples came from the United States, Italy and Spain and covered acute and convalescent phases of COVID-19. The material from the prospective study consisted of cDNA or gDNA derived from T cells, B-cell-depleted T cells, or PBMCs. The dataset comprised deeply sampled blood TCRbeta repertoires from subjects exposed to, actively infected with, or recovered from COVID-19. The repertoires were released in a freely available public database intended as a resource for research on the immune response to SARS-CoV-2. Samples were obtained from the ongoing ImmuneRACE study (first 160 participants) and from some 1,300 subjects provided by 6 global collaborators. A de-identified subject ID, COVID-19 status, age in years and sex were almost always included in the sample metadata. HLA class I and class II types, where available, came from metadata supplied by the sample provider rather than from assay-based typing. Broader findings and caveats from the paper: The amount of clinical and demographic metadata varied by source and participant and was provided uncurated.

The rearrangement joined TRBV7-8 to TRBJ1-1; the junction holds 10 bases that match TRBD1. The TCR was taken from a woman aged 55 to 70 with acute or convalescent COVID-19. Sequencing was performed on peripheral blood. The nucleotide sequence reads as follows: TGTGCCAGCAGCTGGGGGACAGGGGCGAACACTGAAGCTTTCTTT. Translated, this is CASSWGTGANTEAFF.